Shown below are 10 T cell receptor beta chains from a single sample sequenced in a study of blood T cell repertoires in COVID-19. Method: immunoSEQ multiplex PCR; TCRdb's copy keeps in-frame clones and lacks some. The repertoire holds 200,000 to 300,000 clones, more than 75% seen once, with approximately 5.5% in the top ten. Sample: peripheral blood. The receptors were sampled from a woman older than 75 with COVID-19, enrolled during active disease.

The chain has TRBV30 and TRBJ1-3; D not certain. The germline V gene has CDR1 GTSNPN and CDR2 SVGIG (reference sequence). The CDR3 sequence is 14 residues long. The V end was cut by 0 bases, the J end by 10 bases, with 16 bases between. CDR3 in DNA: TGTGCCTGGAGTGTACCGGTGCGTCAGCGGACCATATATTTT. Its protein product is CAWSVPVRQRTIYF. Complete variable domain (other parts from reference TRBV30 and TRBJ1-3): SQTIHQWPATLVQPVGSPLSLECTVEGTSNPNLYWYRQAAGRGLQLLFYSVGIGQISSEVPQNLSASRPQDRQFILSSKKLLLSDSGFYLCAWSVPVRQRTIYFGEGSWLTVV.

The rearrangement uses TRBV27 and TRBJ2-3; 8 nucleotides line up with TRBD2. Germline lookup yields CDR1 MNHEY and CDR2 SMNVEV (reference sequence). The CDR3 consists of 15 residues. Trimming at V came to 7 bases and at J to 3 bases, leaving 9 bases not matched to a gene. CDR3 coding DNA: TGTGCCAGCATTTTTCGGGGGGGCGGGACAGATACGCAGTATTTT. Its protein product is CASIFRGGGTDTQYF.

V usage is TRBV18 and J usage is TRBJ1-4, with D possibly being TRBD1 (5 bases). V dropped 4 bases and J dropped 3 bases, with 12 bases sitting between them. The CDR3 totals 15 residues. Germline lookup yields CDR1 KGHSH and CDR2 LQKENI. This chain's CDR3 is CASSQGRESNEKLFF. In DNA form, the CDR3 reads TGTGCCAGCTCACAGGGGCGAGAATCTAATGAAAAACTGTTTTTT.

The CDR3 is CASRLAELYEQYV. CDR3 DNA: TGTGCCAGCCGACTAGCGGAACTCTACGAGCAGTACGTC. The chain recombines TRBV6-5 with TRBJ2-7; TRBD2 agrees at 9 bases. The CDR3 loop spans 13 amino acids. J lost 3 bases, V lost 8 bases, and 5 bases had no gene match. Germline V CDR1 and CDR2: MNHEY, SVGAGI.

The chain recombines TRBV3-1 (or the pseudogene TRBV3-2) with TRBJ1-1; D is ambiguous. The germline V gene has CDR1 LGHDT and CDR2 YNNKEL (reference sequence). V lost 3 bases to trimming and J lost 4 bases, with 12 bases between them. The CDR3 extends over 14 amino acids. The CDR3 region is CASSQDLRGTEAFF. In nucleotides, the CDR3 is TGTGCCAGCAGCCAGGACCTACGGGGCACTGAAGCTTTCTTT.

This clone was seen once. The chain is built from TRBV9 and TRBJ1-5; D perhaps matches TRBD1 (5 bases). Germline V CDR1 and CDR2: SGDLS, YYNGEE. This CDR3 contains 15 residues. V dropped 0 bases and J dropped 4 bases, with 11 bases sitting between them. CDR3 coding DNA: TGTGCCAGCAGCGTAGATGACAGTCGGAATCAGCCCCAGCATTTT. Residues: CASSVDDSRNQPQHF.

The J gene is TRBJ1-5, the V gene TRBV2, with TRBD1 identical over 7 bases. With 8 bases clipped from V and 7 bases from J, the junction kept 8 bases outside the gene matches. The germline gives CDR1 SNHLY, CDR2 FYNNEI. The CDR3 is 13 amino acids. The CDR3 DNA reads as TGTGCCAGCCGGGAGGGGGCAGGACAGCCCCAGCATTTT. It specifies CASREGAGQPQHF.

The rearrangement uses TRBV2 and TRBJ2-5, with TRBD2 as a possible D gene (7 bases). This CDR3 region has 12 residues. CDR1 SNHLY and CDR2 FYNNEI come from the germline V gene. Trimming took 6 bases from V and 10 from J, leaving 15 bases between them. DNA of the CDR3: TGTGCCAGCAGAAAGGGGGGGCCGGACCAGTACTTC. Translation gives CASRKGGPDQYF. Based on the CDR3 plus reference TRBV2 and TRBJ2-5, the full variable domain is EPEVTQTPSHQVTQMGQEVILRCVPISNHLYFYWYRQILGQKVEFLVSFYNNEISEKSEIFDDQFSVERPDGSNFTLKIRSTKLEDSAMYFCASRKGGPDQYFGPGTRLLVL.

The V call is TRBV6-5, the J call TRBJ1-2; the match to TRBD1 covers 8 bases. With 4 bases clipped from V and 9 bases from J, the junction kept 7 bases outside the gene matches. This CDR3 is 13 amino acids long. Germline CDR1 MNHEY, CDR2 SVGAGI. DNA for the CDR3: TGTGCCAGCAGTTCTGGACAGGGTTGGCGCTACACCTTC. This encodes CASSSGQGWRYTF.

The chain joins TRBV6-5 to TRBJ2-1; TRBD1 matches 10 bases. The trim removed 8 bases at V and 7 bases at J, leaving 5 bases unmatched. Germline-derived CDR1 and CDR2 are MNHEY and SVGAGI. The CDR3 spans 13 residues. The CDR3 is CASSGQGNNEQFF. In DNA, the CDR3 is TGTGCCAGCTCGGGACAGGGGAATAATGAGCAGTTCTTC.